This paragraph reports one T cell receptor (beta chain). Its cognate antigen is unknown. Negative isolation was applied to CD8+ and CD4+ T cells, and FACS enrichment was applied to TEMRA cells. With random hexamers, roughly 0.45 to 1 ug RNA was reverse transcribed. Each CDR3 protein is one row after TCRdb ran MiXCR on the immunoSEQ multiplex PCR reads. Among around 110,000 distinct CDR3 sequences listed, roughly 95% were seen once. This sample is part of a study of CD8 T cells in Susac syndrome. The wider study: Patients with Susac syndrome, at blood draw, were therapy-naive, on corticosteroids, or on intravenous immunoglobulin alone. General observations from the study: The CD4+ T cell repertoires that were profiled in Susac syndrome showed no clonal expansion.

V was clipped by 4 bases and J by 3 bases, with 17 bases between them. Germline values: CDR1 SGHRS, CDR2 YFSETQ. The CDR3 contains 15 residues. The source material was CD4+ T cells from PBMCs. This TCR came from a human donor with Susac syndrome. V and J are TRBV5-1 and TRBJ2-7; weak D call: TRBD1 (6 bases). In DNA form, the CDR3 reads TGCGCCAGCAGCCCAGATGGGACAAGTGACTACGAGCAGTACTTC. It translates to CASSPDGTSDYEQYF.